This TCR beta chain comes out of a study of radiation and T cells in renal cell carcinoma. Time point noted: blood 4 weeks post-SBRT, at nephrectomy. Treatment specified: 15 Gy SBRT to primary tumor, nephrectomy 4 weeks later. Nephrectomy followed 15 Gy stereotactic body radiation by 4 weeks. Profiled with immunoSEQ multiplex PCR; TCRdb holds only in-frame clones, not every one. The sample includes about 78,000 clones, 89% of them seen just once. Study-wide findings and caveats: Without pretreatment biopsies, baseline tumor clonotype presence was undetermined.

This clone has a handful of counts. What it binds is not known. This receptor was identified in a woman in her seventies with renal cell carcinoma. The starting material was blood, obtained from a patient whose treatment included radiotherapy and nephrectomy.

In DNA, the CDR3 is TGCAGCGTTGTTTTGTCCTACGAGCAGTACTTC. Translation gives CSVVLSYEQYF. This rearrangement joins TRBV29-1 to TRBJ2-7; the D is unclear. Germline V gene data show CDR1 as SQVTM and CDR2 as ANQGSEA. V lost 4 bases and J lost 1, with 5 bases in between. The CDR3 is 11 amino acids.